This TCR delta chain was observed in a study of Vδ1+ human thymocytes. Findings and limits, study-wide: Thymic TRG and TRD repertoires appeared highly polyclonal, with Gaussian CDR3 length distributions.

The CDR3 consists of 19 residues. V shed 4 bases, J shed 0 bases, and the junction held 14 bases outside the gene matches. Germline-derived CDR1 and CDR2 are TSWWSYY and QGS. This clone has just a few counts. Its antigen is not known. Sequences come from RNA converted to cDNA by reverse transcription. Pooled V-gene forward primers with one constant-region reverse primer generated the CDR3 amplicons by multiplex PCR. TCRdb used CATT to re-call clones from the multiplex PCR reads. The table includes over 45,000 delta-chain clones, approximately 15% detected once. The sample was Vdelta1+ gamma-delta thymocytes from the thymus. Subset of the sample: FACS-sorted CD3+ TCRalphabeta- TCRVdelta1+ TCRVdelta2- thymocytes. The clonotype was recovered from a girl in the first two years of life who had congenital heart surgery. The J gene is TRDJ1, the V gene TRDV1; 10 nucleotides align to TRDD3. The chain's CDR3 is CALGASGTHWGIYTDKLIF. The DNA of the CDR3 is TGTGCTCTTGGGGCAAGTGGCACCCACTGGGGGATTTACACCGATAAACTCATCTTT.